A single sample is the source of the 14 T cell receptor beta chains below, sequenced in a study of blood T cell repertoires in COVID-19. The repertoire was sequenced with immunoSEQ multiplex PCR; TCRdb's copy has only in-frame clones and lacks some. The sample has about 160,000 clones, more than 75% seen once. The sample was peripheral blood. All receptors come from a man aged 35-49 years with acute or convalescent COVID-19.

The chain links TRBV30 to TRBJ1-4, with 8 bases matching TRBD1. This CDR3 is built from 13 residues. Germline trimming cut 3 bases from V and 8 bases from J; bases unmatched to any gene: 5. Germline CDR1 GTSNPN, CDR2 SVGIG (reference sequence). The CDR3 DNA follows: TGTGCCTGGAGACACCGGGACAGGGAAAAACTGTTTTTT. Protein product: CAWRHRDREKLFF.

The V and J genes are TRBV5-4 and TRBJ2-5; 9 nucleotides agree with TRBD2. V lost 4 bases and J lost 5; bases outside the gene matches: 15. Looked up from germline, CDR1 is SGHNT and CDR2 is YYREEE (reference sequence). The CDR3 is made up of 17 amino acids. Here the CDR3 DNA reads TGTGCCAGCAGCCTGATCGGGTGGCGGGGGGGCCGGGAGACCCAGTACTTC. Residues: CASSLIGWRGGRETQYF. The full variable domain, in which reference TRBV5-4 and TRBJ2-5 provide the parts outside the CDR3, is ETGVTQSPTHLIKTRGQQVTLRCSSQSGHNTVSWYQQALGQGPQFIFQYYREEENGRGNFPPRFSGLQFPNYSSELNVNALELDDSALYLCASSLIGWRGGRETQYFGPGTRLLVL.

Note on this clone: This CDR3 is also generated by other DNA sequences in the sample. The V gene is TRBV28, the J gene TRBJ2-1; D is perhaps TRBD2 (5 bases). V was pared by 3 bases and J by 3 bases, with 9 bases between. Germline V gene lookup returns CDR1 MDHEN and CDR2 SYDVKM. The CDR3 is made up of 14 amino acids. The CDR3: CASSFRGGYNEQFF. The CDR3 region has the DNA TGTGCCAGCAGTTTCCGTGGAGGCTACAATGAGCAGTTCTTC.

V usage is TRBV29-1 and J usage is TRBJ2-1; 15 bases are shared with TRBD2. The CDR3 has 18 residues. Looked up from germline, CDR1 is SQVTM and CDR2 is ANQGSEA. The J segment lost 3 bases and the V segment lost 3 bases, leaving 9 bases of the junction unmatched. For the CDR3, the DNA is TGCAGCGTTGATTTTTGGACTAGCGGGGGGGCGGTCTACAATGAGCAGTTCTTC. It codes for CSVDFWTSGGAVYNEQFF.

This chain's CDR3 is CASSDRRSSTEAFF. The CDR3 DNA follows: TGTGCCAGCAGTGACCGGAGGAGTAGCACTGAAGCTTTCTTT. This chain joins TRBV2 and TRBJ1-1; D call uncertain. CDR3 size: 14 residues. Per the germline V gene, CDR1 is SNHLY and CDR2 is FYNNEI. Trimming left V 3 bases short and J 4 bases short, with 12 bases between.

The CDR3 sequence: CASSPAGQANYGYTF. CDR3 nucleotide sequence: TGTGCCAGCTCCCCTGCGGGACAGGCTAACTATGGCTACACCTTC. The chain has TRBV18 and TRBJ1-2; 8 bases map to TRBD1. Trimming removed 6 bases from V and 0 bases from J; junction bases left unmatched: 6. This CDR3 region has 15 residues. Germline CDR1 is KGHSH and CDR2 is LQKENI.

This clone was found a few times. The genes are TRBV7-6 and TRBJ1-3; no definite D call. The CDR3 covers 18 residues. Germline CDR1 and CDR2: SGHVS and FNYEAQ. Trimming cost V 1 base and J 0 bases, with 16 bases left between them. The CDR3 sequence is CASSLEVAGSFSGNTIYF. The CDR3 DNA follows: TGTGCCAGCAGCTTAGAAGTGGCAGGAAGTTTCTCTGGAAACACCATATATTTT.

A few counts support this clone. This chain connects TRBV27 to TRBJ2-2, with TRBD2 identical over 16 bases. There are 18 residues in the CDR3. After removal of 6 bases from V and 3 bases from J, the junction contained 7 bases not matched to a gene. The germline V gene has CDR1 MNHEY and CDR2 SMNVEV (reference sequence). This chain's CDR3 is CASSPGLAGGQDTGELFF. The CDR3 region has the DNA TGTGCCAGCAGCCCGGGACTAGCGGGGGGGCAGGACACCGGGGAGCTGTTTTTT.

The genes are TRBV2 and TRBJ1-4; 8 bases line up with TRBD1. V shed 8 bases, J shed 6 bases, and the junction held 8 bases outside the gene matches. Germline values: CDR1 SNHLY, CDR2 FYNNEI. The length of the CDR3 is 14 residues. CDR3 sequence reads: CASQGGTGDEKLFF. CDR3 DNA sequence: TGTGCCAGCCAGGGAGGGACAGGCGATGAAAAACTGTTTTTT. The whole variable domain, filled in from reference TRBV2 and TRBJ1-4, reads EPEVTQTPSHQVTQMGQEVILRCVPISNHLYFYWYRQILGQKVEFLVSFYNNEISEKSEIFDDQFSVERPDGSNFTLKIRSTKLEDSAMYFCASQGGTGDEKLFFGSGTQLSVL.

This sequence joins TRBV5-1 and TRBJ2-3; D is perhaps TRBD2 (7 bases). The V and J ends lost 1 base and 1 base respectively, with 16 bases between them. This CDR3 has 17 amino acids. CDR1 and CDR2 (germline): SGHRS, YFSETQ. The DNA for the CDR3 is TGCGCCAGCAGCTTGCTGCGGGGGACAATACGCACAGATACGCAGTATTTT. Protein sequence: CASSLLRGTIRTDTQYF.

In this sample, this clone turned up once. The rearrangement joins TRBV7-2 to TRBJ2-1; 7 nucleotides match TRBD2. Germline CDR1 is SGHTA and CDR2 is FQGNSA. The junction had 11 bases not matched to a gene; V was cut back by 6 bases and J by 3 bases. The CDR3 is 16 residues long. The CDR3 DNA reads TGTGCCAGCAGTCAACGTTGGGGGGGAAGCTACAATGAGCAGTTCTTC. Protein sequence: CASSQRWGGSYNEQFF.

The V and J genes are TRBV6-6 and TRBJ2-5; TRBD2 aligns across 10 bases. Germline-derived CDR1 and CDR2 are MNHNY and SVGAGI (reference sequence). The CDR3 is 17 amino acids. J was trimmed by 2 bases and V by 5 bases; bases with no gene match: 11. The CDR3 sequence is CASSRWASGGPQETQYF. The CDR3 nucleotides read TGTGCCAGCAGTCGGTGGGCTAGCGGGGGACCGCAAGAGACCCAGTACTTC.

The V and J genes are TRBV18 and TRBJ2-5; 7 positions match TRBD1. The J segment lost 3 bases and the V segment lost 8 bases, leaving 9 bases of the junction unmatched. Per germline, CDR1 KGHSH and CDR2 LQKENI. This CDR3 has 14 amino acids. CDR3 nucleotides: TGTGCCAGCCGCCGGGACAGCTTAAAAGAGACCCAGTACTTC. The encoded protein is CASRRDSLKETQYF.

The V gene is TRBV28, the J gene TRBJ2-3; 16 bases align to TRBD2. CDR1 MDHEN and CDR2 SYDVKM come from the germline V gene. With 3 bases clipped from V and 2 bases from J, the junction kept 11 bases outside the gene matches. The CDR3 sequence is 20 residues long. CDR3 sequence reads: CASSFPFVGLAGGLTDTQYF. The DNA of the CDR3 is TGTGCCAGCAGTTTTCCCTTCGTGGGACTAGCGGGGGGGCTCACAGATACGCAGTATTTT.